These T cell receptor beta chains were read from a single sample in a study of radiation and T cells in renal cell carcinoma. Here immunoSEQ multiplex PCR was the method, and the copy in TCRdb shows in-frame clones only, minus some. The data contain 130,000 to 150,000 clones, roughly 90% of them singletons. The material was blood, obtained from a patient whose treatment included radiotherapy and nephrectomy. The source is a woman aged 50 to 60 with renal cell carcinoma. Each CDR3 is given with its conserved first and last residue. The order of the fields is clone size, J gene, D gene, V gene, CDR3 DNA, CDR3 protein. The D gene is left open where the match is weak. The size field is filled for only some rows; it gives once, few, many or a size class.

once TRBJ2-1 TRBD2 TRBV27 TGTGCCAGCAGTTTATTCGGAAGGATGGCGGGGGAGGGCCTCCTCTTC CASSLFGRMAGEGLLF
NA TRBJ1-1 TRBD1 TRBV5-1 TGCGCCAGCAGCCCGGAGACAGGGATGAACACTGAAGCTTTCTTT CASSPETGMNTEAFF
NA TRBJ1-4 NA TRBV28 TGTGCCAGCAGTTTCCCCGGGCGAACGAATGAAAAACTGTTTTTT CASSFPGRTNEKLFF
NA TRBJ2-7 TRBD2 TRBV10-1 TGCGCCAGCAGTGAGGGTCTAGCGGGAGTGGACGAGCAGTACTTC CASSEGLAGVDEQYF
NA TRBJ1-3 NA TRBV9 TGTGCCAGCAGCGTAGGAACTCTGGAAGGAAACACCATATATTTT CASSVGTLEGNTIYF
once TRBJ2-5 TRBD2 TRBV4-1 TGCGCCAGCAGCCAAGCGATAGCGGGGGATCGGCAAGAGACCCAGTACTTC CASSQAIAGDRQETQYF
NA TRBJ2-3 TRBD2 TRBV11-2 TGTGCCAGCAACCAGGGAGGGGATACGCAGTATTTT CASNQGGDTQYF
NA TRBJ2-5 TRBD2 TRBV5-4 TGTGCCGCCGCCAGAGCGGGAGGGAAACAAGAGACCCAGTACTTC CAAARAGGKQETQYF
few TRBJ1-1 NA TRBV30 TGTGCCTGGAGTTCTAGGGGCACTGAAGCTTTCTTT CAWSSRGTEAFF
NA TRBJ2-5 NA TRBV30 TGTGCCTGGAGACTCCGGGGACCCCTAGCCCGAGAGACCCAGTACTTC CAWRLRGPLARETQYF
NA TRBJ1-5 NA TRBV28 TGTGCCAGCAGTTTCGGACAGACCGCCAATCAGCCCCAGCATTTT CASSFGQTANQPQHF
once TRBJ1-2 NA TRBV28 TGTGCCAGCATTGACACCCTGGACTATGGCTACACCTTC CASIDTLDYGYTF
NA TRBJ1-5 TRBD1 TRBV15 TGTGCCACCAGCGGAGATACAGGGGCGAGGAGCAATCAGCCCCAGCATTTT CATSGDTGARSNQPQHF
NA TRBJ2-2 TRBD2 TRBV5-1 TGCGCCAGCAGCATGGGAGGGAGAGGGGCCGGGGAGCTGTTTTTT CASSMGGRGAGELFF
NA TRBJ1-2 NA TRBV5-1 TGCGCCAGCAGCTTGGATCTGGGGAGAGCCTATGGCTACACCTTC CASSLDLGRAYGYTF
NA TRBJ2-5 NA TRBV14 TGTGCCAGCAGCCACTCCACAGGGAAATCCCCCCAGTACTTC CASSHSTGKSPQYF
NA TRBJ1-2 NA TRBV28 TGTGCCAGCAGTCTCCAGGATGACAGGTCTTTGGGGAATGGCTACACCTTC CASSLQDDRSLGNGYTF
NA TRBJ2-7 NA TRBV7-9 TGTGCCAGCAGCCCGGCAGAAGGCGAGCAGTACTTC CASSPAEGEQYF
NA TRBJ1-1 NA TRBV5-6 TGTGCCAGCAGCTTGTCCGGCAGGGGTGCGGGTTTTTCTGAAGCTTTCTTT CASSLSGRGAGFSEAFF
NA TRBJ2-3 NA TRBV4-3 TGCGCCAGCAGCCAAAACCCCGGGGGTGGGAGGACAGATACGCAGTATTTT CASSQNPGGGRTDTQYF
NA TRBJ2-1 TRBD2 TRBV18 TGTGCCAGCCGGACTAGCGGGACCGAACCCTACAATGAGCAGTTCTTC CASRTSGTEPYNEQFF
NA TRBJ1-6 TRBD1 TRBV18 TGTGCCAGCTCACCACAGGGACAGGGGCCCTCACCCCTCCACTTT CASSPQGQGPSPLHF
once TRBJ1-2 NA TRBV10-3 TGTGCCATCAGTGAGACAGGGTTATTTTATGGCTACACCTTC CAISETGLFYGYTF
NA TRBJ1-2 TRBD1 TRBV6-4 TGTGCCAGCAGTGACTTAAGACAGGGTATCTTAATAGACTCTGGCTACACCTTC CASSDLRQGILIDSGYTF
once TRBJ1-1 NA TRBV6-1 TGTGCCACCCGAGGCGCGACGAACACTGAAGCTTTCTTT CATRGATNTEAFF
NA TRBJ1-3 NA TRBV9 TGTGCCAGCAGCGTAGGACACGGAAACACCATATATTTT CASSVGHGNTIYF
NA TRBJ1-1 NA TRBV28 TGTGCCGTTACACCTATGAACACTGAAGCTTTCTTT CAVTPMNTEAFF
NA TRBJ1-3 NA TRBV6-6 TGTGCCAGCGAAACAGTCTCTGGAAACACCATATATTTT CASETVSGNTIYF
few TRBJ1-1 NA TRBV5-1 TGCGCCAGCAGCTTGGTCAACGGGGGGACTGAAGCTTTCTTT CASSLVNGGTEAFF
NA TRBJ2-6 NA TRBV6-1 TGTGCCAGCAGTGGGGGTAGTGGGTTCCTCTCTGGGGCCAACGTCCTGACTTTC CASSGGSGFLSGANVLTF
NA TRBJ1-1 NA TRBV4-2 TGTGCCAGCAGCCAAGATCGTGGCAGGGATGGGACTGAAGCTTTCTTT CASSQDRGRDGTEAFF
NA TRBJ2-5 NA TRBV6-6 TGTGCCAGCAGCAACAGCCCGCACATAGAGACCCAGTACTTC CASSNSPHIETQYF
NA TRBJ1-5 NA TRBV27 TGTGCCAGCAGGGATCAGTATAGCAATCAGCCCCAGCATTTT CASRDQYSNQPQHF
NA TRBJ2-2 NA TRBV7-3 TGTGCCAGCAGCTTATCAACTACAGGGTCGGGCACCGGGGAGCTGTTTTTT CASSLSTTGSGTGELFF
NA TRBJ2-7 TRBD1 TRBV2 TGTGCCAGCACCCAGGACAGGGGGACTTTAGAGCAGTACTTC CASTQDRGTLEQYF
few TRBJ1-2 NA TRBV29-1 TGCAGCGTCATGGGGCAGGACTATGGCTACACCTTC CSVMGQDYGYTF
NA TRBJ2-7 TRBD1 TRBV19 TGTGCCAGTAGTACCCGACAGGGTTCCTACGAGCAGTACTTC CASSTRQGSYEQYF
NA TRBJ2-5 NA TRBV2 TGTGCCAGCAGTGAATTCGTTCCCCAGTACTTC CASSEFVPQYF
NA TRBJ1-1 NA TRBV2 TGTGCCAGCAGTGAAGTCTGGGCAGGACTTATGAACACTGAAGCTTTCTTT CASSEVWAGLMNTEAFF
NA TRBJ1-6 NA TRBV5-1 TGCGCCAGCAGCTTGGAGCTCGAGGGGAGTTCACCCCTCCACTTT CASSLELEGSSPLHF
NA TRBJ2-2 TRBD1 TRBV27 TGTGCCAGCAGTCGAATCCACTGGGACAGGGGAGACACCGGGGAGCTGTTTTTT CASSRIHWDRGDTGELFF
NA TRBJ1-3 NA TRBV11-2 TGTGCCAGCAGCTTAGAGAGGACTGTAGACACCATATATTTT CASSLERTVDTIYF
NA TRBJ2-3 NA TRBV7-2 TGTGCCAGCAGCTGGGAAGTTGATACGCAGTATTTT CASSWEVDTQYF
NA TRBJ1-2 NA TRBV6-1 TGTGCCAGCATCTTGGGTAACGGCTACACCTTC CASILGNGYTF